The sequence of this T cell receptor beta chain was determined in a study of blood T cell repertoires in COVID-19. Looking at the study overall: COVID-19 samples, acute and convalescent, were from the United States, Italy and Spain. T cells, B-cell-depleted T cells, or PBMCs supplied cDNA or gDNA.

Original processing methods: Amplification of reference gene primers was used by the study to estimate nucleated cell counts. Method: immunoSEQ multiplex PCR; TCRdb's copy keeps in-frame clones and lacks some. For V, J and clone size, that table is used; D and trimming come from the DNA. The repertoire holds about 290,000 clones, around nine tenths seen once, with 11% in the top ten. Trimming stripped 6 bases from V and 6 bases from J, with 11 bases between. There are 13 residues in the CDR3. Germline assignment: CDR1 SGHTA and CDR2 FQGNSA. Followed over time, Seattle patients had been enrolled while infection was active.

This receptor was taken from a woman aged 30 to 39 with COVID-19, enrolled during active disease. This chain links TRBV7-2 with TRBJ2-2; D is possibly TRBD2 (5 bases). Sequencing input: peripheral blood. CDR3 sequence: CASRGSRAGELFF. Written as DNA, the CDR3 is TGTGCCAGCAGAGGGTCGCGGGCCGGGGAGCTGTTTTTT.